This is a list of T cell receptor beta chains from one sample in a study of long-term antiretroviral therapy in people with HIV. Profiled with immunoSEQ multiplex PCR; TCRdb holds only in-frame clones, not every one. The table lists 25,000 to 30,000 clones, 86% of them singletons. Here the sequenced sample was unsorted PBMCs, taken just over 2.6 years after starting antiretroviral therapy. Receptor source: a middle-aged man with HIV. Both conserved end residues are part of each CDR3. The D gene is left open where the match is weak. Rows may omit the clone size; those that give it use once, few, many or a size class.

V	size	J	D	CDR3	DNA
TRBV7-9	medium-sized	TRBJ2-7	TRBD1	CASRTGTGDGEQYF	TGTGCCAGCAGAACCGGGACAGGGGACGGAGAGCAGTACTTC
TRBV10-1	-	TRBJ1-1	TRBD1	CASSGQVAGRNTEAFF	TGCGCCAGCAGCGGACAGGTCGCGGGGAGGAACACTGAAGCTTTCTTT
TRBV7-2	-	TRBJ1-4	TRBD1	CASSQITGGDEKLFF	TGTGCCAGCAGCCAGATCACAGGGGGCGATGAAAAACTGTTTTTT
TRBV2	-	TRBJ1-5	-	CASSWTVLGNQPQHF	TGTGCCAGCAGCTGGACAGTTCTTGGCAATCAGCCCCAGCATTTT
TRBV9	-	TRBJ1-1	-	CASSVVKGMDTEAFF	TGTGCCAGCAGCGTAGTGAAGGGTATGGACACTGAAGCTTTCTTT
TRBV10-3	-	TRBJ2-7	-	CAISDSLGQADYEQYF	TGTGCCATCAGTGATAGTTTAGGGCAGGCCGACTACGAGCAGTACTTC
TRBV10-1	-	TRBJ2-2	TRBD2	CASSESPGLAGNGGELFF	TGCGCCAGCAGTGAGTCCCCGGGACTAGCGGGAAATGGCGGGGAGCTGTTTTTT
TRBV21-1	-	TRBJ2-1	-	CASSKGTSSGRANPYNEQFF	TGTGCCAGCAGCAAAGGAACGTCTAGCGGGAGGGCTAACCCCTACAATGAGCAGTTCTTC
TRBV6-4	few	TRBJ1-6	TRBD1	CASSEDRVSPLHF	TGTGCCAGCAGTGAGGACAGGGTTTCACCCCTCCACTTT
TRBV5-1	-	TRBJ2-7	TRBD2	CASKTNPSSGSSYEQYF	TGCGCCAGCAAAACCAATCCCTCTAGCGGCAGCTCCTACGAGCAGTACTTC
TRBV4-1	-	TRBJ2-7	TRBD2	CASSQGSSAGGYEQYF	TGCGCCAGCAGCCAAGGTTCATCGGCGGGGGGCTACGAGCAGTACTTC
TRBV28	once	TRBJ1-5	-	CASSLGGHSNQPQHF	TGTGCCAGCAGCCTGGGGGGACATAGCAATCAGCCCCAGCATTTT
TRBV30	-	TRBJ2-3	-	CAWRGSGTQYF	TGTGCCTGGAGAGGCTCAGGTACGCAGTATTTT
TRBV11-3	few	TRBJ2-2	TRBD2	CASSQLAGGAGELFF	TGTGCCAGCAGCCAACTAGCGGGAGGGGCCGGGGAGCTGTTTTTT
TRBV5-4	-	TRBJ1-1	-	CASSWMEKNTEAFF	TGTGCCAGCAGCTGGATGGAGAAGAACACTGAAGCTTTCTTT
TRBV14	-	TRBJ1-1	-	CASSQEGGRNTEAFF	TGTGCCAGCAGCCAAGAGGGAGGGCGCAACACTGAAGCTTTCTTT
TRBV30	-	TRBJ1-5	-	CAYKGGSNQPQHF	TGTGCCTATAAGGGGGGGAGCAATCAGCCCCAGCATTTT